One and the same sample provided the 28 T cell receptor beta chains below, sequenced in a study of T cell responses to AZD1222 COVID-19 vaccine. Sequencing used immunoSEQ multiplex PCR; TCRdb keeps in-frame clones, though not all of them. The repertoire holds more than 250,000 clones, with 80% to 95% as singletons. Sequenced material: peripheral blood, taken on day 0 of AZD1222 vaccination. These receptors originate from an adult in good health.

The CDR3 DNA follows: TGCGCCAGCAGCCGGGAGGGACGGCAGCCCCAGCATTTT. It translates to CASSREGRQPQHF. The chain carries TRBV4-1 and TRBJ1-5; TRBD1 is a possible D gene (5 bases). This CDR3 comprises 13 residues. V shed 4 bases and J shed 7 bases, with 11 bases lying between them. CDR1 is MGHRA and CDR2 is YSYEKL in the germline V gene.

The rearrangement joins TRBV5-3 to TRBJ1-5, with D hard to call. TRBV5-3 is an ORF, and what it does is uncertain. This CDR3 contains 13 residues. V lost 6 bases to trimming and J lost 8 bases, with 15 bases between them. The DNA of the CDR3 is TGTGCCAGAACCACAGACGGGCGGGAGCCCCAGCATTTT. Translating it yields CARTTDGREPQHF.

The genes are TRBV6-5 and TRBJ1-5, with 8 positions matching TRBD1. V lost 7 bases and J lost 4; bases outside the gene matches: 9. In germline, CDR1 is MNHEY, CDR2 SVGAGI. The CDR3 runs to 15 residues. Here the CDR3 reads CASTDDRGINQPQHF. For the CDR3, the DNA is TGTGCCAGCACCGACGACAGGGGAATAAATCAGCCCCAGCATTTT.

This CDR3 reads CASSLGLAGVNEQFF. CDR3 DNA: TGCGCCAGCAGCTTAGGACTAGCGGGAGTAAATGAGCAGTTCTTC. The rearrangement uses TRBV5-1 and TRBJ2-1, with 13 nucleotides matching TRBD2. The CDR3 is made up of 15 amino acids. V lost 2 bases, J lost 7 bases, and 3 bases stayed unmatched. CDR1 SGHRS and CDR2 YFSETQ come from the germline V gene.

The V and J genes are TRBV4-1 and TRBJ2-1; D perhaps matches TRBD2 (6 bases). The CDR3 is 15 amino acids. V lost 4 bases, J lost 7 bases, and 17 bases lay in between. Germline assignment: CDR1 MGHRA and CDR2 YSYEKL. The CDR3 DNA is TGCGCCAGCAGCCCACCGGGACTGAACTCGAATGAGCAGTTCTTC. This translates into CASSPPGLNSNEQFF.

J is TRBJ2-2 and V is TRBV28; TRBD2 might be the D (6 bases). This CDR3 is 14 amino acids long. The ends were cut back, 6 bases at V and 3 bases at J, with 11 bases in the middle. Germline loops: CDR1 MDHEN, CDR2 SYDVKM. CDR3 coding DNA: TGTGCCAGCAGGGAGGGGCAACACACCGGGGAGCTGTTTTTT. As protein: CASREGQHTGELFF.

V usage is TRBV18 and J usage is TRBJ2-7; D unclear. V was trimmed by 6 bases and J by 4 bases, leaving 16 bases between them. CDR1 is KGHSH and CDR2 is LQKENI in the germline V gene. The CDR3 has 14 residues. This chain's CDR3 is CASSSVPANYEQYF. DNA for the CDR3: TGTGCCAGCTCTTCGGTGCCCGCCAATTACGAGCAGTACTTC.

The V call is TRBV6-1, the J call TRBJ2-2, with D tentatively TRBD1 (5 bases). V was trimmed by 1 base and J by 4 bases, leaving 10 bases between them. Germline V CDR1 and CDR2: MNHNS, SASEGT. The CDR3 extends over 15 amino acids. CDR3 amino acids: CASSEVSQGTGELFF. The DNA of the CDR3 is TGTGCCAGCAGTGAAGTTTCCCAGGGCACCGGGGAGCTGTTTTTT.

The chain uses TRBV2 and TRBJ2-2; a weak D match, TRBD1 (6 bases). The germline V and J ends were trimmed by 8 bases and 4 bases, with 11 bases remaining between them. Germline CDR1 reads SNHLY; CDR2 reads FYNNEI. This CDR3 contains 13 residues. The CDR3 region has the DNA TGTGCCAGCGAGCGAGGGGGCACCGGGGAGCTGTTTTTT. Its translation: CASERGGTGELFF.

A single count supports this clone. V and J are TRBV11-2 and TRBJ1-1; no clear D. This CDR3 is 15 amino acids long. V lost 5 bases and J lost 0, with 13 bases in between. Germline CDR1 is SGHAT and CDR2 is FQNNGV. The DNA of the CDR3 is TGTGCCAGCAGCCCTGGGCTGTCGATGAACACTGAAGCTTTCTTT. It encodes CASSPGLSMNTEAFF.

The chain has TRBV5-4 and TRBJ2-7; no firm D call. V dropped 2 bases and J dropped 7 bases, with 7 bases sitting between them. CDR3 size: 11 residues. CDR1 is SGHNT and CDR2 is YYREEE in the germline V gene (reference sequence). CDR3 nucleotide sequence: TGTGCCAGCAGCTTCAGTGGAGAGCAGTACTTC. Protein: CASSFSGEQYF. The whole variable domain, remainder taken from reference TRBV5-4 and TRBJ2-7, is ETGVTQSPTHLIKTRGQQVTLRCSSQSGHNTVSWYQQALGQGPQFIFQYYREEENGRGNFPPRFSGLQFPNYSSELNVNALELDDSALYLCASSFSGEQYFGPGTRLTVT.

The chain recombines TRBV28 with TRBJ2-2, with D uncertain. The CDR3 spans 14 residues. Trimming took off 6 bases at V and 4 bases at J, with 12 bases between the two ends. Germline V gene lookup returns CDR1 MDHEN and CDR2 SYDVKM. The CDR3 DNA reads TGTGCCAGCAGGACCTTCGGGTTCACCGGGGAGCTGTTTTTT. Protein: CASRTFGFTGELFF.

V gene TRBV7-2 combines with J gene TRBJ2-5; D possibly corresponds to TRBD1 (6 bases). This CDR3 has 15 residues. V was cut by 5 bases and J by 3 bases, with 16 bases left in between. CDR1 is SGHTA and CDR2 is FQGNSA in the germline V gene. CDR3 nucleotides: TGTGCCAGCAGCCTTGGTGGGACACTGAAAGAGACCCAGTACTTC. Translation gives CASSLGGTLKETQYF.

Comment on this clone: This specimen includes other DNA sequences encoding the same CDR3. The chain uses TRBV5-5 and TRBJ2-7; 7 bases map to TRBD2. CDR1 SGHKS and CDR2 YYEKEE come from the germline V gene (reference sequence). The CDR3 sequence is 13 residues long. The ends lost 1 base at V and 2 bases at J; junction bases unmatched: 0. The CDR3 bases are TGTGCCAGCAGCTTGCGGGGGGCCTACGAGCAGTACTTC. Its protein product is CASSLRGAYEQYF.

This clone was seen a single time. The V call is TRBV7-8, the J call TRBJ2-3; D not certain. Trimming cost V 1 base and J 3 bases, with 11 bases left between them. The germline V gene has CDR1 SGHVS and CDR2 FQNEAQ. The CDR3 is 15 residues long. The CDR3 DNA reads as TGTGCCAGCAGCTTAGAAAGGGTTAGGACAGATACGCAGTATTTT. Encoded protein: CASSLERVRTDTQYF.

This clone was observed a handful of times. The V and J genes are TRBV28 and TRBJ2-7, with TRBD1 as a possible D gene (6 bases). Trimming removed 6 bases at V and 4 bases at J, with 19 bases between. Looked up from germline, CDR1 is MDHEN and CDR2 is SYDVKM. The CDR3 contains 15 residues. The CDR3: CASRPQGLTMYEQYF. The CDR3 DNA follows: TGTGCCAGCAGGCCTCAGGGGCTTACGATGTACGAGCAGTACTTC.

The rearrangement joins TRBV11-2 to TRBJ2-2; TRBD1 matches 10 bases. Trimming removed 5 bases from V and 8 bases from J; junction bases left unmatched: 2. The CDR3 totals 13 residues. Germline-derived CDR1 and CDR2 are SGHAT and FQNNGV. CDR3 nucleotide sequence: TGTGCCAGCAGCAGACAGGGGGCAGGGGAGCTGTTTTTT. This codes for CASSRQGAGELFF.

CDR3 sequence (DNA): TGTGCCAGCAGCATACGTCCCGGAGATACGCAGTATTTT. Encoded protein: CASSIRPGDTQYF. This chain uses TRBV7-2 with TRBJ2-3, with D hard to call. V gave up 5 bases and J gave up 5 bases, with 11 bases separating them. This CDR3 contains 13 residues. Germline assignment: CDR1 SGHTA and CDR2 FQGNSA.

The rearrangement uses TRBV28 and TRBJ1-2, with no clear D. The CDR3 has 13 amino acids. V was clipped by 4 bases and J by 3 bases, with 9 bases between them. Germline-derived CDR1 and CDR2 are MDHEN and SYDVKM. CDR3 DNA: TGTGCCAGCAGTTCCCCATTCTACTATGGCTACACCTTC. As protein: CASSSPFYYGYTF.

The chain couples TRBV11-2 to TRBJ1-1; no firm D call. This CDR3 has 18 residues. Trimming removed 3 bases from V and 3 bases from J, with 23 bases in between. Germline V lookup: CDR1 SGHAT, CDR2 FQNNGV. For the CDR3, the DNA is TGTGCCAGCAGCTTCCCTATTGGGTATCTGGAATTGGACACTGAAGCTTTCTTT. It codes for CASSFPIGYLELDTEAFF.

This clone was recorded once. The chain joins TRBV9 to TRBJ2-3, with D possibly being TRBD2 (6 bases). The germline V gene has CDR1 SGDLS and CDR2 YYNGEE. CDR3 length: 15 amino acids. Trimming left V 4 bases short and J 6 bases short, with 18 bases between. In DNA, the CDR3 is TGTGCCAGCAGCACCCGGACTAACAAAGGGGATACGCAGTATTTT. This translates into CASSTRTNKGDTQYF.

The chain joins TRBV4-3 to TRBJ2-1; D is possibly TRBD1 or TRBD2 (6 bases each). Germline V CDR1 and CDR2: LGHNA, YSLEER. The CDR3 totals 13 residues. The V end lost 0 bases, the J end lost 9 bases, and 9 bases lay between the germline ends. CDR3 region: CASSQDGGGEQFF. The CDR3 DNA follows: TGCGCCAGCAGCCAAGACGGGGGCGGTGAGCAGTTCTTC.

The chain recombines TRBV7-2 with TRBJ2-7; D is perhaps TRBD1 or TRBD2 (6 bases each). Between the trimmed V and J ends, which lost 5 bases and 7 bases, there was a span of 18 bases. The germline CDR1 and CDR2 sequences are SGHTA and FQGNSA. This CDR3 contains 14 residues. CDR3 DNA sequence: TGTGCCAGCAGCCCTGTTGGGGGGCGCTGGGAGCAGTACTTC. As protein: CASSPVGGRWEQYF. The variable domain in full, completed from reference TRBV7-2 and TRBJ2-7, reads GAGVSQSPSNKVTEKGKDVELRCDPISGHTALYWYRQSLGQGLEFLIYFQGNSAPDKSGLPSDRFSAERTGGSVSTLTIQRTQQEDSAVYLCASSPVGGRWEQYFGPGTRLTVT.

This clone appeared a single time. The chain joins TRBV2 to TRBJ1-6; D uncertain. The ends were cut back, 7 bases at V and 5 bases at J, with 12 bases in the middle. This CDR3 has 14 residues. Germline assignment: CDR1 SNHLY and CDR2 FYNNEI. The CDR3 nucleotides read TGTGCCAGCAATCGGGATGCAGATAATTCACCCCTCCACTTT. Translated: CASNRDADNSPLHF.

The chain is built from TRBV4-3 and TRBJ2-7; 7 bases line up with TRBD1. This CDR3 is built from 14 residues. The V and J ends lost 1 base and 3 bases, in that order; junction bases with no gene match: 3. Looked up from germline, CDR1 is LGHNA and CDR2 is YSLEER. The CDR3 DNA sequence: TGCGCCAGCAGCCAAGTGCACAGGGGCTACGAGCAGTACTTC. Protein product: CASSQVHRGYEQYF.

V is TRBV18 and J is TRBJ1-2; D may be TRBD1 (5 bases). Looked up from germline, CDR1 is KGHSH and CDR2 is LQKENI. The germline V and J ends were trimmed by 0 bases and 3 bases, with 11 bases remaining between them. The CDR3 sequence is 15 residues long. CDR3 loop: CASSPPRVDHYGYTF. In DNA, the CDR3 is TGTGCCAGCTCACCACCCAGGGTCGATCACTATGGCTACACCTTC.

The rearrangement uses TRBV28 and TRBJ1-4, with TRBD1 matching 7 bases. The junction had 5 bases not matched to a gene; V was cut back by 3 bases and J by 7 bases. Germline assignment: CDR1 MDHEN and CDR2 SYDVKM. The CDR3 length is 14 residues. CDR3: CASSFEGAGEKLFF. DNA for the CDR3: TGTGCCAGCAGTTTTGAGGGGGCCGGTGAAAAACTGTTTTTT. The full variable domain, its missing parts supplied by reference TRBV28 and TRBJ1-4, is DVKVTQSSRYLVKRTGEKVFLECVQDMDHENMFWYRQDPGLGLRLIYFSYDVKMKEKGDIPEGYSVSREKKERFSLILESASTNQTSMYLCASSFEGAGEKLFFGSGTQLSVL.

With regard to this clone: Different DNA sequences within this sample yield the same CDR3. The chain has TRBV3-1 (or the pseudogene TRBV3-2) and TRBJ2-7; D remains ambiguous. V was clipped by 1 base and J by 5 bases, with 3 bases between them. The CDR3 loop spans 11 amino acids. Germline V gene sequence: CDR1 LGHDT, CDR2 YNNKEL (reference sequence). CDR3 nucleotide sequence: TGTGCCAGCAGCCAAGTACACGAGCAGTACTTC. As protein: CASSQVHEQYF.